This T cell receptor beta chain is from a study of shared clonotypes between healthy human individuals. Study conclusions and caveats: Larger estimated richness was generally recorded for naive subsets relative to memory subsets. Few donors restricted represented genetic and exposure-history diversity.

The run depth of the assay was deep. Replicate PCRs for sorted subsets used approximately 190 ng DNA; this equaled 33,000 or so T cell genomes. Assay used: immunoSEQ multiplex PCR; TCRdb lists only in-frame clones, some missing. The table lists about 2.1 million clones, around 95% of them singletons. This CDR3 contains 14 residues. V shed 1 base and J shed 7 bases, with 13 bases lying between them. Germline V lookup: CDR1 SEHNR, CDR2 FQNEAQ (reference sequence). CD45RO negativity and positive selection for CCR7 defined naive CD8 cells, a population that excluded terminally differentiated effector memory CD45RA+ cells. In regard to this clone: Its antigen is unidentified.

The chain recombines TRBV7-9 with TRBJ1-1; D gene ambiguous. The sample consisted of naive CD8+ T cells from PBMCs. This sequence was found in a man aged 18 to 29 in good health. Some clones in this sample may be carry-over from other donors' samples. Here the CDR3 reads CASSLGVSIVEAFF. The CDR3 DNA reads TGTGCCAGCAGCTTAGGAGTAAGTATAGTTGAAGCTTTCTTT.